This TCR beta chain is drawn from a study of T cell responses to AZD1222 COVID-19 vaccine. Generated by immunoSEQ multiplex PCR, the TCRdb table keeps only in-frame clones and is missing some. The sample records about 130,000 clones, approximately 88% being singletons. V dropped 3 bases and J dropped 10 bases, with 9 bases sitting between them. CDR1 KGHSH and CDR2 LQKENI come from the germline V gene. The CDR3 is 11 residues long. J is TRBJ1-1 and V is TRBV18; D may be TRBD1 (5 bases). The clonotype comes from an adult in good health. Sequencing was performed on peripheral blood, taken on day 0 of AZD1222 vaccination. CDR3 nucleotide sequence: TGTGCCAGCTCACCTGGAGGGACAGCTTTCTTT. It translates to CASSPGGTAFF. Full variable domain (outside the CDR3, taken from reference TRBV18 and TRBJ1-1): NAGVMQNPRHLVRRRGQEARLRCSPMKGHSHVYWYRQLPEEGLKFMVYLQKENIIDESGMPKERFSAEFPKEGPSILRIQQVVRGDSAAYFCASSPGGTAFFGQGTRLTVV.